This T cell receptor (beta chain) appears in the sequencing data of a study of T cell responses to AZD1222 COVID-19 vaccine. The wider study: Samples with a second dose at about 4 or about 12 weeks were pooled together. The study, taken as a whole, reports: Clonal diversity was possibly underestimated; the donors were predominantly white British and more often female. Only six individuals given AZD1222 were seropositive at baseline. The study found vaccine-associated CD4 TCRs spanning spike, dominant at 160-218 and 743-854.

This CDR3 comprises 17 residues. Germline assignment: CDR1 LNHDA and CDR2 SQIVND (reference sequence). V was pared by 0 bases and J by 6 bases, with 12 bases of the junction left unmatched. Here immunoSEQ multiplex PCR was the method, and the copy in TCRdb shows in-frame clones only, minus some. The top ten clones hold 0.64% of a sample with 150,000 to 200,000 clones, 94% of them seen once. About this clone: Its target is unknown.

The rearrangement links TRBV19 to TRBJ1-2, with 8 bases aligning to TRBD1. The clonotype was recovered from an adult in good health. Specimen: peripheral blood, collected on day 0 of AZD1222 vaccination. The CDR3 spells CASSIDRDRKIGDGYTF. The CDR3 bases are TGTGCCAGTAGTATAGACCGGGACAGGAAAATAGGGGATGGCTACACCTTC.